Shown below are 32 T cell receptor beta chains from a single sample sequenced in a study of T cells in Graves' hyperthyroidism and ophthalmopathy. Amplification yielded TCR beta CDR3 regions, with RNA transcripts as the source. The TCR CDR3 first-round RT-PCR relied on the HTBI primer set. TCRdb reprocessed the multiplex PCR reads via MiXCR and lists one record per CDR3 protein. The sample has around 300,000 distinct CDR3 sequences; approximately 13% are singletons. The sequencing sample was made of blood. The receptor set was obtained from a middle-aged woman with Graves' ophthalmopathy.

Ten or more counts support this clonotype. This rearrangement joins TRBV12-3 or TRBV12-4 to TRBJ1-1; D gene unclear. V lost 4 bases and J 7 bases, leaving 7 bases between the germline ends. The CDR3 extends over 11 amino acids. CDR3 residues: CASSYLGEAFF. The DNA for the CDR3 is TGTGCCAGCAGTTATCTGGGTGAAGCTTTCTTT.

This clonotype was counted many times. The J gene is TRBJ2-1, the V gene TRBV27; D is perhaps TRBD1 (6 bases). The V gene's germline CDR1 is MNHEY and CDR2 SMNVEV (reference sequence). Trimming took off 6 bases at V and 10 bases at J, with 22 bases between the two ends. This CDR3 region has 15 residues. The CDR3 here is CASRLTGTKVGEQFF. CDR3 bases: TGTGCCAGCAGACTCACAGGGACCAAGGTAGGGGAGCAGTTCTTC.

This clonotype showed up many times. The chain combines TRBV30 with TRBJ2-7, with 9 bases aligning to TRBD2. V shed 5 bases, J shed 5 bases, and the junction held 10 bases outside the gene matches. Germline V gives CDR1 GTSNPN, CDR2 SVGIG (reference sequence). The CDR3 has 14 amino acids. CDR3: CAWGYSGRSHEQYF. As DNA, the CDR3 is TGTGCCTGGGGTTACAGCGGGAGGAGCCACGAGCAGTACTTC.

This clonotype was seen many times. The chain links TRBV20-1 to TRBJ2-1; no definite D call. Trimming left V 8 bases short and J 4 bases short, with 12 bases between. Looked up from germline, CDR1 is DFQATT and CDR2 is SNEGSKA (reference sequence). The CDR3 totals 12 residues. CDR3 bases: TGCAGTACCAGACGGCGATACAATGAGCAGTTCTTC. This translates into CSTRRRYNEQFF.

This clonotype has only a few counts. The rearrangement links TRBV2 to TRBJ1-4; D gene unclear. Germline lookup yields CDR1 SNHLY and CDR2 FYNNEI. V shed 1 base and J shed 10 bases, with 7 bases lying between them. The CDR3 totals 12 residues. CDR3 region: CASSEVSGKLFF. The CDR3 nucleotides read TGTGCCAGCAGTGAAGTTTCTGGAAAACTGTTTTTT.

This chain uses TRBV29-1 with TRBJ2-3; TRBD2 might be the D (6 bases). CDR3 length: 17 residues. V was shortened by 4 bases and J by 2 bases, with 22 bases between the two germline ends. Per the germline V gene, CDR1 is SQVTM and CDR2 is ANQGSEA. The CDR3 sequence: CSVANEAGRGLTDTQYF. As DNA, the CDR3 is TGCAGCGTTGCGAACGAGGCGGGGCGGGGCCTCACAGATACGCAGTATTTT.

The chain has TRBV27 and TRBJ2-7; D gene ambiguous. Germline assignment: CDR1 MNHEY and CDR2 SMNVEV (reference sequence). This CDR3 has 11 amino acids. The ends were cut back, 6 bases at V and 6 bases at J, with 9 bases in the middle. CDR3 sequence: CASRSVGEQYF. The CDR3 DNA follows: TGTGCCAGCAGGTCAGTGGGCGAGCAGTACTTC.

This clonotype was seen repeatedly, ten times or more. The chain recombines TRBV11-3 with TRBJ2-7; 7 bases align to TRBD2. The CDR3 is made up of 15 amino acids. Germline-derived CDR1 and CDR2 are SGHNT and YENEEA. After removal of 5 bases from V and 5 bases from J, the junction contained 12 bases not matched to a gene. CDR3 sequence reads: CASSPIGGGQNEQYF. Written as DNA, the CDR3 is TGTGCCAGCAGCCCCATCGGCGGGGGTCAGAACGAGCAGTACTTC.

Ten or more counts support this clonotype. The chain recombines TRBV11-3 with TRBJ2-7; a weak D match, TRBD2 (5 bases). Trimming removed 1 base at V and 5 bases at J, with 12 bases between. CDR1 and CDR2 from the germline V gene are SGHNT and YENEEA. This CDR3 is built from 14 residues. In DNA, the CDR3 is TGTGCCAGCAGCTTAGGGCGGGCGGGCGACGAGCAGTACTTC. Translation gives CASSLGRAGDEQYF.

This clonotype has a count of ten or more. V usage is TRBV3-1 and J usage is TRBJ2-5; 7 positions agree with TRBD2. The CDR3 spans 15 residues. J was trimmed by 5 bases and V by 1 base; bases with no gene match: 7. CDR1 and CDR2 from the germline V gene are LGHDT and YNNKEL (reference sequence). The CDR3 coding sequence is TGTGCCAGCAGCCAAGGTGCTAGCGGAGTTGAGACCCAGTACTTC. Translating it yields CASSQGASGVETQYF.

This clonotype was detected many times. The chain combines TRBV27 with TRBJ2-7; maybe TRBD1 (5 bases). Germline V gene sequence: CDR1 MNHEY, CDR2 SMNVEV (reference sequence). V lost 3 bases to trimming and J lost 7 bases, with 13 bases between them. The CDR3 covers 13 residues. This chain's CDR3 is CASSFSSAGEQYF. CDR3 coding DNA: TGTGCCAGCAGTTTCAGCTCCGCAGGGGAGCAGTACTTC.

At least ten counts were recorded for this clonotype. V is TRBV20-1 and J is TRBJ2-1; perhaps TRBD2 as D (6 bases). The CDR3 is made up of 14 amino acids. CDR1 is DFQATT, CDR2 SNEGSKA, per germline (reference sequence). In DNA form, the CDR3 reads TGCAGCGGGGCGGGACCCCGGTTGGGAAATGAGCAGTTCTTC. Amino acid sequence: CSGAGPRLGNEQFF.

This clonotype showed up just a few times. The chain joins TRBV19 to TRBJ2-2, with 14 bases matching TRBD2. V gave up 7 bases and J gave up 5 bases; unmatched junction bases: 6. There are 16 residues in the CDR3. Per germline, CDR1 LNHDA and CDR2 SQIVND (reference sequence). CDR3 in DNA: TGTGCCAGTACCGCTCGGACTAGCGGGGGGACCGGGGAGCTGTTTTTT. It specifies CASTARTSGGTGELFF.

This clonotype was recorded a few times. The CDR3 nucleotides are TGCGCCAGCGCGACTCGGGGGGGCGGCACAGATACGCAGTATTTT. It yields the protein CASATRGGGTDTQYF. This chain uses TRBV5-1 with TRBJ2-3, with 8 bases matching TRBD2. The CDR3 runs to 15 residues. After removal of 7 bases from V and 1 base from J, the junction contained 8 bases not matched to a gene. Germline values: CDR1 SGHRS, CDR2 YFSETQ.

The chain has TRBV5-6 and TRBJ1-1; the match to TRBD1 covers 9 bases. The CDR3 is made up of 18 amino acids. The V gene's germline CDR1 is SGHDT and CDR2 YYEEEE. J lost 7 bases, V lost 3 bases, and 19 bases had no gene match. The CDR3 bases are TGTGCCAGCAGCTCCGCGATTCGAGGGACAGGGAAAAGCAATGAAGCTTTCTTT. Translating it yields CASSSAIRGTGKSNEAFF.

This clonotype was picked up many times. The chain employs TRBV7-9 and TRBJ2-3; TRBD1 is a possible D gene (6 bases). Germline V CDR1 and CDR2: SEHNR, FQNEAQ (reference sequence). This CDR3 is 14 amino acids long. V was pared by 4 bases and J by 8 bases, with 16 bases between. CDR3 DNA: TGTGCCAGCAGCTCGCAGCCGTTAGGGGGTACGCAGTATTTT. It encodes CASSSQPLGGTQYF.

This clonotype showed up many times. The V call is TRBV6-1, the J call TRBJ2-7; 9 bases line up with TRBD1. The CDR3 is 15 residues long. The V gene's germline CDR1 is MNHNS and CDR2 SASEGT. V trimming: 5 bases; J trimming: 1 base; junction bases outside the gene matches: 6. The CDR3 DNA follows: TGTGCCAGCAGTTCGTTCGGGACAGGGTCCTACGAGCAGTACTTC. Translation gives CASSSFGTGSYEQYF.

A word on this clonotype: The germline gene is not matched at one end of the junction; a read error may be the cause. The rearrangement uses TRBV19 and TRBJ2-5; D ambiguous. The length of the CDR3 is 13 residues. From germline, CDR1 is LNHDA and CDR2 SQIVND (reference sequence). The CDR3 region is CASSIDFGRTYHF. In DNA form, the CDR3 reads TGTGCCAGTAGTATAGATTTTGGCAGGACCTACCACTTC.

Ten or more counts support this clonotype. This rearrangement joins TRBV2 to TRBJ2-5, with 13 bases that match TRBD2. Germline CDR1 SNHLY, CDR2 FYNNEI. V lost 3 bases and J lost 2; bases outside the gene matches: 0. The CDR3 extends over 15 amino acids. This CDR3 reads CASSEGLAGQETQYF. In nucleotides, the CDR3 is TGTGCCAGCAGTGAGGGACTAGCGGGGCAAGAGACCCAGTACTTC.

This clonotype showed up many times. This chain connects TRBV3-1 to TRBJ1-1; tentative D call: TRBD1 (6 bases). The CDR3 length is 13 residues. V was clipped by 2 bases and J by 10 bases, with 14 bases between them. Germline CDR1 reads LGHDT; CDR2 reads YNNKEL (reference sequence). CDR3 coding DNA: TGTGCCAGCAGCCAAAGACCGGCAGGGGCAGCTTTCTTT. Its translation is CASSQRPAGAAFF.

Many counts were recorded for this clonotype. V is TRBV27 and J is TRBJ2-1, with 14 bases identical to TRBD2. Germline CDR1 is MNHEY and CDR2 is SMNVEV (reference sequence). The junction had 10 bases not matched to a gene; V was cut back by 10 bases and J by 5 bases. The length of the CDR3 is 16 residues. The CDR3 DNA reads as TGTGCCACGGGACTAGCGGGGGCCCAGTTCAACAATGAGCAGTTCTTC. Translating gives CATGLAGAQFNNEQFF.

This chain connects TRBV5-6 to TRBJ1-1; D uncertain. The germline V gene encodes CDR1 SGHDT and CDR2 YYEEEE. The V gene lost 3 bases and the J gene lost 9 bases, with 21 bases spanning the gap. The CDR3 runs to 15 residues. Here the CDR3 reads CASSSPGTYVHKAFF. CDR3 bases: TGTGCCAGCAGCTCCCCTGGTACATACGTACATAAAGCTTTCTTT.

This clonotype was counted ten times or more. The chain has TRBV12-3 or TRBV12-4 and TRBJ1-1; 7 bases align to TRBD1. Unmatched junction bases numbered 7, after V lost 4 bases and J lost 5 bases. The CDR3 is 14 residues long. The CDR3 DNA follows: TGTGCCAGCAGTTCCTACAGGGGTAGGACTGAAGCTTTCTTT. It is translated as CASSSYRGRTEAFF.

This clonotype has at least ten counts. The chain recombines TRBV3-1 with TRBJ2-5, with no clear D. The CDR3 spans 13 residues. V was trimmed by 1 base and J by 5 bases, leaving 8 bases between them. The germline gives CDR1 LGHDT, CDR2 YNNKEL (reference sequence). The CDR3 sequence is CASSQAVGETQYF. The CDR3 DNA follows: TGTGCCAGCAGCCAAGCCGTAGGGGAGACCCAGTACTTC.

The genes are TRBV20-1 and TRBJ1-5, with a tentative D call TRBD1 (5 bases). The CDR3 runs 15 residues. Germline CDR1 is DFQATT and CDR2 is SNEGSKA (reference sequence). Trimming left V 5 bases short and J 0 bases short, with 14 bases between. The DNA of the CDR3 is TGCAGTGCTTATCGGTCAGGGAGTAGCAATCAGCCCCAGCATTTT. Translated: CSAYRSGSSNQPQHF.

This clonotype has only a few counts. The chain couples TRBV5-6 to TRBJ2-7, with D possibly being TRBD2 (7 bases). The CDR3 sequence is 17 residues long. The germline V and J ends were trimmed by 4 bases and 7 bases, with 27 bases remaining between them. Germline CDR1 reads SGHDT; CDR2 reads YYEEEE. The CDR3 region has the DNA TGTGCCAGCAGCCCGAACAGGGTTGAGAACGCAGCGGGAGAGCAGTACTTC. It is translated as CASSPNRVENAAGEQYF.

The chain carries TRBV7-9 and TRBJ1-1; D remains unclear. There are 13 residues in the CDR3. Trimming took 5 bases from V and 0 from J, leaving 7 bases between them. From germline, CDR1 is SEHNR and CDR2 FQNEAQ (reference sequence). CDR3 DNA sequence: TGTGCCAGCAGCCCGGTTATGAACACTGAAGCTTTCTTT. Protein sequence: CASSPVMNTEAFF.

The genes are TRBV10-3 and TRBJ1-4, with TRBD1 matching over 9 bases. With 5 bases clipped from V and 10 bases from J, the junction kept 17 bases outside the gene matches. The CDR3 is 17 residues long. The germline V gene encodes CDR1 ENHRY and CDR2 SYGVKD. DNA for the CDR3: TGTGCCATCAGTAGGTTATATCCGGGACAGGGATCAGGAAAACTGTTTTTT. Residues: CAISRLYPGQGSGKLFF.

This clonotype turned up a few times. The chain links TRBV5-1 to TRBJ1-1; D is uncertain. Trimming took off 4 bases at V and 2 bases at J, with 12 bases between the two ends. The CDR3 loop spans 14 amino acids. Germline V gene sequence: CDR1 SGHRS, CDR2 YFSETQ. In nucleotides, the CDR3 is TGCGCCAGCAGCCGAGGCTCAGCTAACACTGAAGCTTTCTTT. Translation gives CASSRGSANTEAFF. The full variable domain, rest sourced from reference TRBV5-1 and TRBJ1-1, is KAGVTQTPRYLIKTRGQQVTLSCSPISGHRSVSWYQQTPGQGLQFLFEYFSETQRNKGNFPGRFSGRQFSNSRSEMNVSTLELGDSALYLCASSRGSANTEAFFGQGTRLTVV.

The chain employs TRBV7-2 and TRBJ1-1; D not certain. V was trimmed by 1 base and J by 3 bases, leaving 12 bases between them. CDR1 is SGHTA, CDR2 FQGNSA, per germline. The CDR3 is made up of 15 amino acids. Here the CDR3 DNA reads TGTGCCAGCAGCTTAGGGGCGTTCTGGGACACTGAAGCTTTCTTT. This translates into CASSLGAFWDTEAFF.

The chain couples TRBV9 to TRBJ1-2, with D unresolved. Germline V gene sequence: CDR1 SGDLS, CDR2 YYNGEE. Trimming took 4 bases from V and 8 from J, leaving 9 bases between them. The CDR3 is made up of 11 amino acids. CDR3 residues: CASSPPGGYTF. The CDR3 DNA reads as TGTGCCAGCAGCCCACCGGGCGGCTACACCTTC. The full variable domain, rest sourced from reference TRBV9 and TRBJ1-2, is DSGVTQTPKHLITATGQRVTLRCSPRSGDLSVYWYQQSLDQGLQFLIQYYNGEERAKGNILERFSAQQFPDLHSELNLSSLELGDSALYFCASSPPGGYTFGSGTRLTVV.

This clonotype was seen only a few times. V usage is TRBV28 and J usage is TRBJ1-5; D remains unclear. V was trimmed by 5 bases and J by 7 bases, leaving 12 bases between them. In germline, CDR1 is MDHEN, CDR2 SYDVKM. This CDR3 spans 13 amino acids. The CDR3 coding sequence is TGTGCCAGCAGTCGCATACTAGAGCAGCCCCAGCATTTT. Translating gives CASSRILEQPQHF. Full variable domain (missing parts from reference TRBV28 and TRBJ1-5): DVKVTQSSRYLVKRTGEKVFLECVQDMDHENMFWYRQDPGLGLRLIYFSYDVKMKEKGDIPEGYSVSREKKERFSLILESASTNQTSMYLCASSRILEQPQHFGDGTRLSIL.